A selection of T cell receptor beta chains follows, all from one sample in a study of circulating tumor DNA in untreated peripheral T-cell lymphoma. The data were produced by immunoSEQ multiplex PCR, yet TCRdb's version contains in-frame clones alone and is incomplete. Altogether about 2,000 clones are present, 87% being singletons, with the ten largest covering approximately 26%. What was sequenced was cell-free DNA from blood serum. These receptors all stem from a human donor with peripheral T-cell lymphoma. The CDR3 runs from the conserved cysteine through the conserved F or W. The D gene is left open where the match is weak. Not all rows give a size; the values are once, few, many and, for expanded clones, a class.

cdr3_aa: CASMVTNQPQHF; cdr3_nt: TGTGCCAGCATGGTAACCAATCAGCCCCAGCATTTT; d_call: .; clone_size: hyperexpanded; j_call: TRBJ1-5; v_call: TRBV27
cdr3_aa: CASNSDRDSNEKLFF; cdr3_nt: TGTGCCAGCAATTCAGACCGGGACTCTAATGAAAAACTGTTTTTT; d_call: .; clone_size: .; j_call: TRBJ1-4; v_call: TRBV5-8
cdr3_aa: CASSVGGTLMNTEAFF; cdr3_nt: TGTGCCAGCAGCGTAGGTGGGACGCTAATGAACACTGAAGCTTTCTTT; d_call: .; clone_size: .; j_call: TRBJ1-1; v_call: TRBV9
cdr3_aa: CASSEPRDRGPQRYNEQFF; cdr3_nt: TGTGCCAGCAGTGAGCCCCGGGACAGGGGGCCTCAAAGATACAATGAGCAGTTCTTC; d_call: TRBD1; clone_size: .; j_call: TRBJ2-1; v_call: TRBV2
cdr3_aa: CASSNRQGGWQAGAFF; cdr3_nt: TGTGCCAGCAGCAATCGACAGGGAGGTTGGCAAGCGGGGGCTTTCTTT; d_call: TRBD1; clone_size: once; j_call: TRBJ1-1; v_call: TRBV5-4
cdr3_aa: CASSSSGGYTEKLFF; cdr3_nt: TGTGCCAGCAGCTCATCCGGGGGATATACTGAAAAACTGTTTTTT; d_call: .; clone_size: .; j_call: TRBJ1-4; v_call: TRBV7-2
cdr3_aa: CASSPGQFTYEQYF; cdr3_nt: TGTGCCAGCAGCCCTGGACAGTTTACCTACGAGCAGTACTTC; d_call: .; clone_size: .; j_call: TRBJ2-7; v_call: TRBV11-3
cdr3_aa: CASSVASGRGENIQYF; cdr3_nt: TGTGCCAGCAGCGTAGCTTCCGGCAGGGGGGAAAACATTCAGTACTTC; d_call: .; clone_size: .; j_call: TRBJ2-4; v_call: TRBV9
cdr3_aa: CASSSGLKRNEPNNYGYTF; cdr3_nt: TGTGCCAGCAGCTCGGGACTGAAGAGGAACGAACCAAATAACTATGGCTACACCTTC; d_call: .; clone_size: once; j_call: TRBJ1-2; v_call: TRBV7-9
cdr3_aa: CASSEPGTGATNEKLFF; cdr3_nt: TGTGCCAGCAGTGAACCCGGGACAGGGGCAACTAATGAAAAACTGTTTTTT; d_call: TRBD1; clone_size: .; j_call: TRBJ1-4; v_call: TRBV6-1
cdr3_aa: CASSLDQREFF; cdr3_nt: TGTGCCAGCAGCTTAGATCAGCGCGAGTTCTTC; d_call: .; clone_size: .; j_call: TRBJ2-1; v_call: TRBV7-9
cdr3_aa: CASSPDGGKGHEQYF; cdr3_nt: TGTGCCAGCAGCCCAGATGGGGGAAAGGGTCACGAGCAGTACTTC; d_call: .; clone_size: .; j_call: TRBJ2-7; v_call: TRBV7-2
cdr3_aa: CASSLDLPSGSVRSYEQYF; cdr3_nt: TGTGCCAGCAGCTTAGATCTCCCTAGCGGGAGCGTCCGATCCTACGAGCAGTACTTC; d_call: TRBD2; clone_size: .; j_call: TRBJ2-7; v_call: TRBV11-2
cdr3_aa: CSVETGGTGREAFF; cdr3_nt: TGCAGCGTTGAAACCGGAGGGACAGGCCGGGAAGCTTTCTTT; d_call: TRBD1; clone_size: .; j_call: TRBJ1-1; v_call: TRBV29-1
cdr3_aa: CASSIVRGVSNQPQHF; cdr3_nt: TGTGCCAGTAGTATAGTAAGGGGAGTTAGCAATCAGCCCCAGCATTTT; d_call: .; clone_size: .; j_call: TRBJ1-5; v_call: TRBV19
cdr3_aa: CASSSGPDTQYF; cdr3_nt: TGTGCCAGCAGCTCAGGGCCAGATACGCAGTATTTT; d_call: .; clone_size: .; j_call: TRBJ2-3; v_call: TRBV7-3
cdr3_aa: CASSYSSQATYEQYF; cdr3_nt: TGTGCCAGCAGTTACTCTTCCCAGGCCACCTACGAGCAGTACTTC; d_call: .; clone_size: .; j_call: TRBJ2-7; v_call: TRBV6-6
cdr3_aa: CASSHRIEDSNQPQHF; cdr3_nt: TGCGCCAGCAGTCATAGGATAGAAGATAGCAATCAGCCCCAGCATTTT; d_call: .; clone_size: .; j_call: TRBJ1-5; v_call: TRBV23-1
cdr3_aa: CASSYSTAGGNTEAFF; cdr3_nt: TGTGCCAGCAGTTACTCGACGGCTGGGGGCAACACTGAAGCTTTCTTT; d_call: .; clone_size: .; j_call: TRBJ1-1; v_call: TRBV6-6
cdr3_aa: CASSLFGAGGPTDTQYF; cdr3_nt: TGTGCCAGCAGCTTATTTGGAGCGGGGGGGCCTACGGATACGCAGTATTTT; d_call: TRBD2; clone_size: .; j_call: TRBJ2-3; v_call: TRBV7-6
cdr3_aa: CASSQDLLNTEAFF; cdr3_nt: TGCGCCAGCAGCCAAGATTTGTTGAACACTGAAGCTTTCTTT; d_call: .; clone_size: .; j_call: TRBJ1-1; v_call: TRBV4-1
cdr3_aa: CSVPQSTGELFF; cdr3_nt: TGCAGCGTTCCCCAATCCACCGGGGAGCTGTTTTTT; d_call: .; clone_size: .; j_call: TRBJ2-2; v_call: TRBV29-1
cdr3_aa: CASSRTGGEAFF; cdr3_nt: TGTGCCAGCAGCCGGACAGGGGGCGAAGCTTTCTTT; d_call: TRBD1; clone_size: .; j_call: TRBJ1-1; v_call: TRBV11-3
cdr3_aa: CASSYSFASNQPQHF; cdr3_nt: TGTGCCAGCAGTTACTCGTTTGCTAGCAATCAGCCCCAGCATTTT; d_call: .; clone_size: .; j_call: TRBJ1-5; v_call: TRBV6-5
cdr3_aa: CASKAAISSDTQYF; cdr3_nt: TGTGCCAGTAAGGCAGCCATCTCGTCAGATACGCAGTATTTT; d_call: .; clone_size: .; j_call: TRBJ2-3; v_call: TRBV19
cdr3_aa: CASSATPSGAETQYF; cdr3_nt: TGTGCCAGCAGCGCGACCCCCTCGGGAGCGGAGACCCAGTACTTC; d_call: .; clone_size: .; j_call: TRBJ2-5; v_call: TRBV7-8
cdr3_aa: CASSVFRTGGGYNEQFF; cdr3_nt: TGTGCCAGCAGCGTCTTCCGGACTGGCGGGGGGTACAATGAGCAGTTCTTC; d_call: TRBD2; clone_size: .; j_call: TRBJ2-1; v_call: TRBV7-9
cdr3_aa: CASSLSRDDTDTQYF; cdr3_nt: TGCGCCAGCAGCTTGAGTCGAGACGACACAGATACGCAGTATTTT; d_call: .; clone_size: .; j_call: TRBJ2-3; v_call: TRBV5-1
cdr3_aa: CASSQDYTSGERNF; cdr3_nt: TGCGCCAGCAGCCAAGATTACACTAGCGGGGAGAGGAACTTC; d_call: TRBD2; clone_size: .; j_call: TRBJ2-4; v_call: TRBV4-1
cdr3_aa: CASSIRGFGANVLTF; cdr3_nt: TGTGCCAGTAGTATTAGAGGGTTCGGGGCCAACGTCCTGACTTTC; d_call: .; clone_size: .; j_call: TRBJ2-6; v_call: TRBV19
cdr3_aa: CASSADTSSYNSPLHF; cdr3_nt: TGTGCCAGCTCTGCTGACACGAGCTCCTATAATTCACCCCTCCACTTT; d_call: .; clone_size: .; j_call: TRBJ1-6; v_call: TRBV7-2
cdr3_aa: CATASGTSGPDTQYF; cdr3_nt: TGTGCCACCGCTTCCGGCACTAGCGGTCCAGATACGCAGTATTTT; d_call: TRBD2; clone_size: .; j_call: TRBJ2-3; v_call: TRBV5-6
cdr3_aa: CASSLGPNNEQFF; cdr3_nt: TGTGCCAGCAGCTTGGGGCCTAACAATGAGCAGTTCTTC; d_call: .; clone_size: once; j_call: TRBJ2-1; v_call: TRBV7-9
cdr3_aa: CSASGGTTYNEQFF; cdr3_nt: TGCAGCGCTTCAGGGGGAACAACCTACAATGAGCAGTTCTTC; d_call: TRBD1; clone_size: few; j_call: TRBJ2-1; v_call: TRBV29-1
cdr3_aa: CASRDRESTEAFF; cdr3_nt: TGTGCCAGCAGAGACAGGGAATCCACTGAAGCTTTCTTT; d_call: TRBD1; clone_size: .; j_call: TRBJ1-1; v_call: TRBV5-8
cdr3_aa: CAISTGGGKTQYF; cdr3_nt: TGTGCCATTTCGACCGGGGGCGGGAAGACCCAGTACTTC; d_call: .; clone_size: .; j_call: TRBJ2-5; v_call: TRBV28
cdr3_aa: CASTEGAGWGYTF; cdr3_nt: TGTGCCAGCACCGAGGGGGCGGGCTGGGGCTACACCTTC; d_call: TRBD1; clone_size: .; j_call: TRBJ1-2; v_call: TRBV7-2
cdr3_aa: CASTLTEVFNYGYTF; cdr3_nt: TGTGCCAGCACCTTGACAGAGGTCTTTAACTATGGCTACACCTTC; d_call: .; clone_size: .; j_call: TRBJ1-2; v_call: TRBV7-2
cdr3_aa: CASSGTAIGTQYF; cdr3_nt: TGTGCCAGCAGCGGGACTGCTATCGGGACCCAGTACTTC; d_call: .; clone_size: .; j_call: TRBJ2-5; v_call: TRBV7-6
cdr3_aa: CASSSWGTENTGELFF; cdr3_nt: TGTGCCAGCAGCTCCTGGGGGACCGAGAACACCGGGGAGCTGTTTTTT; d_call: .; clone_size: few; j_call: TRBJ2-2; v_call: TRBV5-6
cdr3_aa: CASSVGGLAANEQFF; cdr3_nt: TGTGCCAGCAGCGTAGGGGGACTAGCCGCAAATGAGCAGTTCTTC; d_call: TRBD2; clone_size: .; j_call: TRBJ2-1; v_call: TRBV9
cdr3_aa: CASSIGPSRGTEAFF; cdr3_nt: TGTGCCAGTAGTATAGGGCCTTCTCGGGGCACTGAAGCTTTCTTT; d_call: .; clone_size: .; j_call: TRBJ1-1; v_call: TRBV19
cdr3_aa: CASSFFRTKNTEAFF; cdr3_nt: TGCGCCAGCAGCTTTTTCAGGACGAAGAACACTGAAGCTTTCTTT; d_call: .; clone_size: .; j_call: TRBJ1-1; v_call: TRBV5-1
cdr3_aa: CASSPLAGGQETQYF; cdr3_nt: TGTGCCAGCAGCCCCCTAGCGGGGGGCCAAGAGACCCAGTACTTC; d_call: TRBD2; clone_size: once; j_call: TRBJ2-5; v_call: TRBV7-9
cdr3_aa: CASSPVPGNTIYF; cdr3_nt: TGTGCCAGCAGCCCGGTCCCTGGAAACACCATATATTTT; d_call: .; clone_size: .; j_call: TRBJ1-3; v_call: TRBV11-2
cdr3_aa: CASSLLGTGGTGELFF; cdr3_nt: TGCGCCAGCAGCTTGCTCGGGACAGGGGGGACCGGGGAGCTGTTTTTT; d_call: TRBD1; clone_size: .; j_call: TRBJ2-2; v_call: TRBV5-1
cdr3_aa: CAWSPGGINEQFF; cdr3_nt: TGTGCCTGGAGCCCCGGGGGGATCAATGAGCAGTTCTTC; d_call: TRBD2; clone_size: .; j_call: TRBJ2-1; v_call: TRBV30
cdr3_aa: CASSIEEGPYGYTF; cdr3_nt: TGTGCCAGTAGTATTGAGGAGGGACCCTATGGCTACACCTTC; d_call: .; clone_size: .; j_call: TRBJ1-2; v_call: TRBV19
cdr3_aa: CASIISGRALDEQFF; cdr3_nt: TGTGCCAGCATTATTAGCGGGAGGGCCCTCGATGAGCAGTTCTTC; d_call: TRBD2; clone_size: once; j_call: TRBJ2-1; v_call: TRBV6-5
cdr3_aa: CASSRGVGYTEAFF; cdr3_nt: TGTGCCAGCAGCCGGGGGGTGGGTTACACTGAAGCTTTCTTT; d_call: .; clone_size: .; j_call: TRBJ1-1; v_call: TRBV5-7
cdr3_aa: CASSSRDSYGYTF; cdr3_nt: TGTGCCAGCAGTTCCAGGGACAGTTATGGCTACACCTTC; d_call: TRBD1; clone_size: few; j_call: TRBJ1-2; v_call: TRBV28
cdr3_aa: CASSQDPLGKAFF; cdr3_nt: TGTGCCAGCAGCCAAGATCCCTTAGGGAAAGCTTTCTTT; d_call: .; clone_size: .; j_call: TRBJ1-1; v_call: TRBV14
cdr3_aa: CASSLPRQGRNTIYF; cdr3_nt: TGTGCCAGCAGTTTACCGAGACAGGGGCGAAACACCATATATTTT; d_call: TRBD1; clone_size: .; j_call: TRBJ1-3; v_call: TRBV28
cdr3_aa: CASTTLTGALIGELFF; cdr3_nt: TGTGCCAGCACCACCTTAACCGGGGCTCTTATCGGGGAGCTGTTTTTT; d_call: .; clone_size: .; j_call: TRBJ2-2; v_call: TRBV27